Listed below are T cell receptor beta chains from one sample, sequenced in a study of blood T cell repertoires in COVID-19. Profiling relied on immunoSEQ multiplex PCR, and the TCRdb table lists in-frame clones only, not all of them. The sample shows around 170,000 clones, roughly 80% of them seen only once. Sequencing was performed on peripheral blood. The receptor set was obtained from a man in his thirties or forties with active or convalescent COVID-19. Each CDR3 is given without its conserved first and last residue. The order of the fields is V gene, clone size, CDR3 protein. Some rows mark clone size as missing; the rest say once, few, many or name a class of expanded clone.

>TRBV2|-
ASSVWFWTAEKLF
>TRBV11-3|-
ASSSGLAGSTGELF
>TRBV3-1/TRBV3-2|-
ASSQYRDRGPYGYT
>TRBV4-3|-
ASSQGTASGNEQF
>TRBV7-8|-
ASSLLMGGSTF
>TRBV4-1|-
ASSQERGTGGTEAF
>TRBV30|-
AWSLQGSNIQY
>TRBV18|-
ASSLTFDSNTIY
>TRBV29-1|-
SVPYVGANYGYT
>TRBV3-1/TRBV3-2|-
ASTTDRYTDTQY
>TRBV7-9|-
ASSLERRGSDIQY
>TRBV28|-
ASSLAGQGQF
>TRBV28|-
ASSFRRLKEKLF
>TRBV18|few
ASSPRGFDGYT
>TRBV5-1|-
ASSSWSSGNTEAF
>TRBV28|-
ASSSHTGAGPDTQY
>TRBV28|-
ASSSNGNTDTQY
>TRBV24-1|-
ATSDLWANSGELF
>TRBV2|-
ASTWDRSYGYT
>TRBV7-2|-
ASSLRGASETQY
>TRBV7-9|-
ASSLSTGTGYT
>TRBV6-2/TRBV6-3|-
ASSAQGWGTEAF